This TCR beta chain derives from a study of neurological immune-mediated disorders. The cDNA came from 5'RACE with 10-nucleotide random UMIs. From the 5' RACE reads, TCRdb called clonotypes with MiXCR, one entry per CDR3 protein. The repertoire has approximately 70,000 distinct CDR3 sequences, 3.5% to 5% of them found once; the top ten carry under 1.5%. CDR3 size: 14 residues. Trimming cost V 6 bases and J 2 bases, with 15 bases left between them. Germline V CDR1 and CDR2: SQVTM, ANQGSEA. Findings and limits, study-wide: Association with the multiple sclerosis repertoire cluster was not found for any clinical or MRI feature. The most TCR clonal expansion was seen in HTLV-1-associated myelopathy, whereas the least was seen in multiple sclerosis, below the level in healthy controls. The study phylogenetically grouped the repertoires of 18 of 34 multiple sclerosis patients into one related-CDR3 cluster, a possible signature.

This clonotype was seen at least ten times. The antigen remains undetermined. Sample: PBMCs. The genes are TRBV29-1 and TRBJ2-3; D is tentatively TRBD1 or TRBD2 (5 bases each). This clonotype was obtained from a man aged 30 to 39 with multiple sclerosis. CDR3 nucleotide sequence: TGCAGCGTCGGACATGGTCGGGACACAGATACGCAGTATTTT. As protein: CSVGHGRDTDTQYF.